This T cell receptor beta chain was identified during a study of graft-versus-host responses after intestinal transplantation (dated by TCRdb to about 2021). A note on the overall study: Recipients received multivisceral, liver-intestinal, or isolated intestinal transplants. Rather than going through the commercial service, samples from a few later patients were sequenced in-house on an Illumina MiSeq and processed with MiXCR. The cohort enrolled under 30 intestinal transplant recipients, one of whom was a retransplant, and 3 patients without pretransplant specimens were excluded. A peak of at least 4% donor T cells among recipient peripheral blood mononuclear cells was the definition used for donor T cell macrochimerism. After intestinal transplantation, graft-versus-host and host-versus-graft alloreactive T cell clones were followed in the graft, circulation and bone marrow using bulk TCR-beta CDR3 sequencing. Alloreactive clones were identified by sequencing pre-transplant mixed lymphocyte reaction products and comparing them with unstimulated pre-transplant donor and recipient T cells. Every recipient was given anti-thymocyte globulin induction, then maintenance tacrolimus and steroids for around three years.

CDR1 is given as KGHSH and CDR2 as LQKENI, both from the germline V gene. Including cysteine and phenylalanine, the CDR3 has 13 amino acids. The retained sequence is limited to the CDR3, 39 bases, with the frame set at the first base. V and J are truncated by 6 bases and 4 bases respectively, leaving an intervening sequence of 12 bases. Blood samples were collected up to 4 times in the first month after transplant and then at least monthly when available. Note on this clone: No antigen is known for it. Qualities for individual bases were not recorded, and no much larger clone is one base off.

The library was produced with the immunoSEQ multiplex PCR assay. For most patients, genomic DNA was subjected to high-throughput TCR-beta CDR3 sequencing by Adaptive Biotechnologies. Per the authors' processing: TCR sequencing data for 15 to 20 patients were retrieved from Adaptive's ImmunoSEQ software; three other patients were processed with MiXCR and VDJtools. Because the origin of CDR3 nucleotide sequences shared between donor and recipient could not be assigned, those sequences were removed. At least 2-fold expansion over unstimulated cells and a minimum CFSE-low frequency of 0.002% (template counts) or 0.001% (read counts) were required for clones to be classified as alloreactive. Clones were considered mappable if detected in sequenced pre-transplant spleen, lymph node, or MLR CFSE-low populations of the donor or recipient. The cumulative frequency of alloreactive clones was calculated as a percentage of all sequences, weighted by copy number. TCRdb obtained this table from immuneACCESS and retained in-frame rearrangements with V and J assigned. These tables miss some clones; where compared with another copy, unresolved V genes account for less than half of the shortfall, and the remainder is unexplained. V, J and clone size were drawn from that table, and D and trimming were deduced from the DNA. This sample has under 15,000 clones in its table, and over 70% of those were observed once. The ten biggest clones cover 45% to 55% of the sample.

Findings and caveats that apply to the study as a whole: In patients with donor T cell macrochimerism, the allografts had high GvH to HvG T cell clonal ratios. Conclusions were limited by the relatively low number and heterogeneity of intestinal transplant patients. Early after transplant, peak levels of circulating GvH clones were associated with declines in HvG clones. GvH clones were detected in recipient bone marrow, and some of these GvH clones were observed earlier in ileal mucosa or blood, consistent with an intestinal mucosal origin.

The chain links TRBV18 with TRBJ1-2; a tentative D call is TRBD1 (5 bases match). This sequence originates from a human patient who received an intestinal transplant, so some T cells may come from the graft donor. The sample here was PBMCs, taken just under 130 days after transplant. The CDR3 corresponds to CASSGGRLYGYTF. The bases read TGTGCCAGCTCGGGGGGACGGCTCTATGGCTACACCTTC.